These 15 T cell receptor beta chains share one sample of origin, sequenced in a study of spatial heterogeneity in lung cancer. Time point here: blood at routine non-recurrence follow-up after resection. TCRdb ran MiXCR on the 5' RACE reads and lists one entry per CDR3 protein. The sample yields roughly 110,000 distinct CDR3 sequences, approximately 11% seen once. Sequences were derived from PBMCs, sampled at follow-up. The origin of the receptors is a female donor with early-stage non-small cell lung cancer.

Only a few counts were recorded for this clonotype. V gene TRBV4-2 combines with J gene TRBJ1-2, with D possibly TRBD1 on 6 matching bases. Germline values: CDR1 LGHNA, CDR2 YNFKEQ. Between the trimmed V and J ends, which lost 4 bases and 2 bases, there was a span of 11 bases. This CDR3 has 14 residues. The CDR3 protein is CASSRQQGNYGYTF. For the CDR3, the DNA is TGTGCCAGCAGCCGTCAACAGGGCAACTATGGCTACACCTTC.

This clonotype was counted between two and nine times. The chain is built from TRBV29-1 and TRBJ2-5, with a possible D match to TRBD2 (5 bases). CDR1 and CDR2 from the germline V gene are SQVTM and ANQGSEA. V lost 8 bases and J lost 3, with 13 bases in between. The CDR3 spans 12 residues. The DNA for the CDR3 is TGCAGCCCGAGGGAGTTGAAAGAGACCCAGTACTTC. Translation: CSPRELKETQYF.

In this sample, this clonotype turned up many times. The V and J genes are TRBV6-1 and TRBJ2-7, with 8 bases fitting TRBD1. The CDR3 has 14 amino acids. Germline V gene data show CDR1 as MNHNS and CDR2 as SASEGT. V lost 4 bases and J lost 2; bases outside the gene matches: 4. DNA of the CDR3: TGTGCCAGCAGTGTTAGGACAGGGACCTACGAGCAGTACTTC. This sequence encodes CASSVRTGTYEQYF.

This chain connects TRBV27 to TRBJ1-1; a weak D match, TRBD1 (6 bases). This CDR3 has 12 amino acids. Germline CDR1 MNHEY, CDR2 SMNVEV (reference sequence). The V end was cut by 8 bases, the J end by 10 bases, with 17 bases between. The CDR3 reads CASQDSYRAAFF. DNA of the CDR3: TGTGCCAGCCAAGACTCGTACAGGGCAGCTTTCTTT.

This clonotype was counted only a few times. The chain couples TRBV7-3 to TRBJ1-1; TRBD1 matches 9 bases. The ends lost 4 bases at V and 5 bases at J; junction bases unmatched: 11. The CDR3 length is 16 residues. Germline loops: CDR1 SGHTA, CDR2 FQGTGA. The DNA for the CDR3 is TGTGCCAGCAGCTCCCAACCGGGACAGGGAGGAACTGAAGCTTTCTTT. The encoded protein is CASSSQPGQGGTEAFF. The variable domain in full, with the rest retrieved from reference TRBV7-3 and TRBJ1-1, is GAGVSQTPSNKVTEKGKYVELRCDPISGHTALYWYRQSLGQGPEFLIYFQGTGAADDSGLPNDRFFAVRPEGSVSTLKIQRTERGDSAVYLCASSSQPGQGGTEAFFGQGTRLTVV.

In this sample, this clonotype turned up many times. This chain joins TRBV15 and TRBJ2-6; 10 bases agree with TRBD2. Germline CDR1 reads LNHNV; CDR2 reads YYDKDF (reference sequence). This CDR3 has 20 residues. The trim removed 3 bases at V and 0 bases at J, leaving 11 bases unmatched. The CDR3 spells CATSRELAGAPISGANVLTF. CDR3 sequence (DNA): TGTGCCACCAGCAGGGAGCTAGCGGGAGCGCCGATCTCTGGGGCCAACGTCCTGACTTTC.

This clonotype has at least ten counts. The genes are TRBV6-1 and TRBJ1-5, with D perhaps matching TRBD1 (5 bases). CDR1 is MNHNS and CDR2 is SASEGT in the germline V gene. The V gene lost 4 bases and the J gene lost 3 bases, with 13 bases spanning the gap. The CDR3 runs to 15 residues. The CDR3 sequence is CASSAGTQNNQPQHF. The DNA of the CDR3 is TGTGCCAGCAGTGCCGGGACCCAAAACAATCAGCCCCAGCATTTT.

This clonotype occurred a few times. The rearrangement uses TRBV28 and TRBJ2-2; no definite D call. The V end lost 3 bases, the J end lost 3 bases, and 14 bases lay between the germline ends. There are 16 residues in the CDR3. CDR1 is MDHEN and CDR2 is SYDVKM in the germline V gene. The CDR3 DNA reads TGTGCCAGCAGTTTCGTCTCGAATTACCACACCGGGGAGCTGTTTTTT. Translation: CASSFVSNYHTGELFF.

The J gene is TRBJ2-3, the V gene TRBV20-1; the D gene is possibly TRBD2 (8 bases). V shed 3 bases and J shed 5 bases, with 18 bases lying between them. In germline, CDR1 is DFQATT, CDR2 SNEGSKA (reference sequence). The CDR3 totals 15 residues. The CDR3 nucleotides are TGCAGTGCTAGTCAGGGGGGGACTAGAGGAGATACGCAGTATTTT. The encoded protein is CSASQGGTRGDTQYF.

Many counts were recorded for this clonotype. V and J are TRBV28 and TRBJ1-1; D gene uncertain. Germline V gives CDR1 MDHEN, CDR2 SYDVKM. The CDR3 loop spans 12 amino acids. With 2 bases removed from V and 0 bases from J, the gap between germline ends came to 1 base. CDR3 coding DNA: TGTGCCAGCAGTTTACTGAACACTGAAGCTTTCTTT. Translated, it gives CASSLLNTEAFF.

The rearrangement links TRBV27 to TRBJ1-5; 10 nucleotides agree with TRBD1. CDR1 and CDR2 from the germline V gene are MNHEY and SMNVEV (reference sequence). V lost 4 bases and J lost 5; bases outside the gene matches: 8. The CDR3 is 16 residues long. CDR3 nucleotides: TGTGCCAGCAGTTCAGGGACAGGGGCCTTATATCAGCCCCAGCATTTT. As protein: CASSSGTGALYQPQHF.

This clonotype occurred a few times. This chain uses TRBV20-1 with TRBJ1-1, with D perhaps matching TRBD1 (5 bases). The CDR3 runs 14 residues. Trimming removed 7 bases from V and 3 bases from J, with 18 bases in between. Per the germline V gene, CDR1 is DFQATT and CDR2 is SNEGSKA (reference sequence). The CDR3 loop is CSVSPPGTYTEAFF. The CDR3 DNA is TGCAGTGTTAGTCCCCCAGGGACCTACACTGAAGCTTTCTTT.

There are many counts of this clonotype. For the CDR3, the DNA is TGTGCCAGCAGTTACAGGGGATTGAACACTGAAGCTTTCTTT. As protein: CASSYRGLNTEAFF. V gene TRBV6-5 combines with J gene TRBJ1-1, with D possibly matching TRBD1 (5 bases). CDR1 and CDR2 from the germline V gene are MNHEY and SVGAGI. CDR3 length equals 14 residues. The ends were cut back, 2 bases at V and 0 bases at J, with 7 bases in the middle.

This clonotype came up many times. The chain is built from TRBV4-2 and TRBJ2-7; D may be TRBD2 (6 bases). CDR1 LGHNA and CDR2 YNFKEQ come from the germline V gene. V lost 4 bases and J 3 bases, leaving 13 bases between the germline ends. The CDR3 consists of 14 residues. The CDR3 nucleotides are TGTGCCAGCAGCCCTGCCGGGACTGTCTACGAGCAGTACTTC. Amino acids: CASSPAGTVYEQYF.

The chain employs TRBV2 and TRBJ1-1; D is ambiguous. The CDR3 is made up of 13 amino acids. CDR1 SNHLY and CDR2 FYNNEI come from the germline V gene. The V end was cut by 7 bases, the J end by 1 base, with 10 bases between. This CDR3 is CASIAAQNTEAFF. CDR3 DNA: TGTGCCAGCATAGCGGCACAGAACACTGAAGCTTTCTTT.